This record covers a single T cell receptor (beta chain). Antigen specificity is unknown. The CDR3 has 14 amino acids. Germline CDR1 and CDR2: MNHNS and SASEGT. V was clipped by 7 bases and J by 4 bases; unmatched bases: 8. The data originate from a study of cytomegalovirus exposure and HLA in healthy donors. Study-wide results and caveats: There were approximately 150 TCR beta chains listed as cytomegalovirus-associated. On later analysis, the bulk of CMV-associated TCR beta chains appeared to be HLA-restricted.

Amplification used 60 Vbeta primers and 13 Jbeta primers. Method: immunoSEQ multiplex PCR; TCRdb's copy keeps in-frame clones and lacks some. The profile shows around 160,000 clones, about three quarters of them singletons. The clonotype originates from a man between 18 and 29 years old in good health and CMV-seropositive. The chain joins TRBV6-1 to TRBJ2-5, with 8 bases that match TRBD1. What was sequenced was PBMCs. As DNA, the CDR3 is TGTGCCAGCATATCACTGACAGGGGCAGAGACCCAGTACTTC. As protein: CASISLTGAETQYF.